Listed below are T cell receptor beta chains from one sample, sequenced in a study of shared clonotypes between healthy human individuals. Clones were read by immunoSEQ multiplex PCR, and TCRdb kept only the in-frame ones, dropping some. In the table there are 1.4 million or so clones, approximately 98.5% of which are singletons. Sequenced: naive CD4+ T cells sorted from blood. These receptors were taken from a young man in good health. Each CDR3 is given with its conserved first and last residue. The order of the fields is V gene, J gene, CDR3 length, CDR3 protein.

TRBV11-3	TRBJ2-1	16	CASSLRLAGVVNEQFF
TRBV25-1	TRBJ1-4	16	CASSESQTGAHEKLFF
TRBV5-6	TRBJ2-3	13	CASSSRLAGDWYF
TRBV18	TRBJ2-3	14	CASSPPRNTDTQYF
TRBV5-1	TRBJ2-2	16	CASSLHGTGVPGELFF
TRBV4-3	TRBJ2-7	16	CASSQDRGAGAGEQYF
TRBV6-5	TRBJ1-4	15	CASSYSTGTGEKLFF
TRBV29-1	TRBJ2-7	12	CSAHLAGREQYF
TRBV18	TRBJ2-2	18	CASSTQGLAGVNTGELFF
TRBV29-1	TRBJ1-1	13	CSVWKTLDTEAFF
TRBV9	TRBJ2-7	16	CASSVGGETRFYEQYF
TRBV5-1	TRBJ2-1	11	CASSAGVEQFF
TRBV6-5	TRBJ2-2	15	CASRQSAANTGELFF
TRBV4-1	TRBJ2-5	17	CASSQGLAGGWQETQYF
TRBV5-1	TRBJ2-7	18	CASSLPRASGRSSYEQYF
TRBV6-1	TRBJ1-2	16	CASSDQSRDRNYGYTF
TRBV10-3	TRBJ2-1	17	CAISTLTSGRIYNEQFF
TRBV6-1	TRBJ2-1	13	CASSEVRVNEQFF
TRBV5-1	TRBJ1-2	15	CASSLAATELYGYTF
TRBV9	TRBJ1-2	13	CASSSTGIYGYTF
TRBV7-8	TRBJ2-1	16	CASSPGIAGASGEQFF
TRBV2	TRBJ1-2	14	CASRGDRGHVGYTF
TRBV7-9	TRBJ2-5	12	CASSVHQETQYF
TRBV5-5	TRBJ2-2	13	CASSRLNTGELFF
TRBV28	TRBJ1-5	14	CASSSQVREQPQHF
TRBV7-9	TRBJ1-2	17	CASSLAPPTYAVYGYTF
TRBV5-1	TRBJ2-1	18	CASSRRSWASGEVNEQFF
TRBV4-2	TRBJ2-3	12	CASSPRADTQYF
TRBV5-1	TRBJ2-7	15	CASNMGTSGHYEQYF
TRBV27	TRBJ2-1	19	CASRHAVGPLLGSYNEQFF
TRBV6-1	TRBJ2-2	14	CASVSGTNTGELFF
TRBV18	TRBJ1-1	14	CASSTTGENTEAFF
TRBV6-6	TRBJ2-7	13	CASSYGGPNEQYF
TRBV5-1	TRBJ1-1	14	CASSFGQPNTEAFF
TRBV29-1	TRBJ1-3	15	CSVARATTSGNTIYF
TRBV28	TRBJ2-1	17	CASSLLTGLAGNNEQFF